A selection of T cell receptor beta chains follows, all from one sample in a study of blood T cell repertoires in COVID-19. This table comes from immunoSEQ multiplex PCR, and its TCRdb copy is limited to in-frame clones, with some not included. This sample yields about 71,000 clones, of which 70% to 90% are seen a single time; 2% belongs to the top ten. Sequenced material: peripheral blood. Receptors originate from a man younger than 45 with acute or convalescent COVID-19. The CDR3 runs from the conserved cysteine through the conserved F or W. The order of the fields is V gene, D gene, CDR3 length, clone size, J gene, CDR3 DNA, CDR3 protein. The D gene is left open where the match is weak. Some rows have no size entry. The others give once, few or many, or a class for an expanded clone.

v_call: TRBV5-1; d_call: .; cdr3_length: 16; clone_size: .; j_call: TRBJ1-1; cdr3_nt: TGCGCCAGCAGCTTGAGGAAGTCCGGGGTGAACACTGAAGCTTTCTTT; cdr3_aa: CASSLRKSGVNTEAFF
v_call: TRBV9; d_call: TRBD1; cdr3_length: 15; clone_size: few; j_call: TRBJ1-1; cdr3_nt: TGTGCCAGCAGCGTCACAGGGGGTATGAACACTGAAGCTTTCTTT; cdr3_aa: CASSVTGGMNTEAFF
v_call: TRBV18; d_call: .; cdr3_length: 13; clone_size: .; j_call: TRBJ1-1; cdr3_nt: TGTGCCAGCTCACCGCAAATTCGGACTGAAGCTTTCTTT; cdr3_aa: CASSPQIRTEAFF
v_call: TRBV19; d_call: .; cdr3_length: 15; clone_size: .; j_call: TRBJ2-3; cdr3_nt: TGTGCCAGTAGTACTACCGGGACACCCACAGATACGCAGTATTTT; cdr3_aa: CASSTTGTPTDTQYF
v_call: TRBV4-2; d_call: TRBD1; cdr3_length: 15; clone_size: many; j_call: TRBJ2-7; cdr3_nt: TGTGCCAGCAGCCAAGAAGGGGGCAGGTCCTACGAGCAGTACTTC; cdr3_aa: CASSQEGGRSYEQYF
v_call: TRBV7-9; d_call: .; cdr3_length: 13; clone_size: .; j_call: TRBJ1-4; cdr3_nt: TGTGCCAGCATTCGGGTCCGTAATGAAAAACTGTTTTTT; cdr3_aa: CASIRVRNEKLFF
v_call: TRBV7-8; d_call: .; cdr3_length: 12; clone_size: .; j_call: TRBJ1-5; cdr3_nt: TGTGCCAGCAGCTCCGGTTTTCAGCCCCAGCATTTT; cdr3_aa: CASSSGFQPQHF
v_call: TRBV7-8; d_call: TRBD1; cdr3_length: 15; clone_size: .; j_call: TRBJ1-2; cdr3_nt: TGTGCCAGCAGCCCGGGGGACAGAACTAACTATGGCTACACCTTC; cdr3_aa: CASSPGDRTNYGYTF
v_call: TRBV24-1; d_call: TRBD2; cdr3_length: 19; clone_size: .; j_call: TRBJ2-2; cdr3_nt: TGTGCCACCAGTGATTTGAGGGAGGGAACTATAAGAACGACCGGGGAGCTGTTTTTT; cdr3_aa: CATSDLREGTIRTTGELFF
v_call: TRBV5-1; d_call: TRBD1; cdr3_length: 16; clone_size: .; j_call: TRBJ1-2; cdr3_nt: TGCGCCAGCAGCTCGAATGCCGGGACAGGGACCTATGGCTACACCTTC; cdr3_aa: CASSSNAGTGTYGYTF
v_call: TRBV5-1; d_call: TRBD1; cdr3_length: 15; clone_size: .; j_call: TRBJ1-2; cdr3_nt: TGCGCCAGCAGCGCTCCGGGACAGGGCCACTATGGCTACACCTTC; cdr3_aa: CASSAPGQGHYGYTF
v_call: TRBV5-5; d_call: TRBD1; cdr3_length: 15; clone_size: .; j_call: TRBJ2-1; cdr3_nt: TGTGCCAGCAGCTTGTCACAGGGGTCCTACAATGAGCAGTTCTTC; cdr3_aa: CASSLSQGSYNEQFF
v_call: TRBV19; d_call: TRBD1; cdr3_length: 17; clone_size: .; j_call: TRBJ1-1; cdr3_nt: TGTGCCAGTAGTATAAGGCCGGACAGGAAGGACCACACTGAAGCTTTCTTT; cdr3_aa: CASSIRPDRKDHTEAFF
v_call: TRBV7-8; d_call: .; cdr3_length: 14; clone_size: .; j_call: TRBJ2-1; cdr3_nt: TGTGCCAGCAGCTTAGTTAATCGGCTAGCTTGGCAGTTCTTC; cdr3_aa: CASSLVNRLAWQFF
v_call: TRBV18; d_call: .; cdr3_length: 12; clone_size: .; j_call: TRBJ2-3; cdr3_nt: TGTGCCAGCTCGCCCGACAGGGATACGCAGTATTTT; cdr3_aa: CASSPDRDTQYF
v_call: TRBV13; d_call: .; cdr3_length: 17; clone_size: few; j_call: TRBJ1-3; cdr3_nt: TGTGCCAGCAGCTTATTTCTCCAGGGGATCAGGGGAAACACCATATATTTT; cdr3_aa: CASSLFLQGIRGNTIYF
v_call: TRBV19; d_call: .; cdr3_length: 13; clone_size: once; j_call: TRBJ1-2; cdr3_nt: TGTGCCAGCCGAGGGGCGCAGGGGAAAGGCTACACCTTC; cdr3_aa: CASRGAQGKGYTF
v_call: TRBV5-8; d_call: .; cdr3_length: 15; clone_size: .; j_call: TRBJ1-3; cdr3_nt: TGTGCCAGCAGCTTGTTGGCAAGCTCTGGAAACACCATATATTTT; cdr3_aa: CASSLLASSGNTIYF
v_call: TRBV20-1; d_call: .; cdr3_length: 14; clone_size: .; j_call: TRBJ2-3; cdr3_nt: TGCAGTGCTAGTGGCGTAACTAGCACAGATACGCAGTATTTT; cdr3_aa: CSASGVTSTDTQYF
v_call: TRBV18; d_call: TRBD1; cdr3_length: 19; clone_size: .; j_call: TRBJ1-1; cdr3_nt: TGTGCCAGCTCACGGGGGCGGACAGGGGCATTTTCCATGAACACTGAAGCTTTCTTT; cdr3_aa: CASSRGRTGAFSMNTEAFF
v_call: TRBV7-2; d_call: .; cdr3_length: 18; clone_size: once; j_call: TRBJ1-1; cdr3_nt: TGTGCCAGCAGCTCTTGGGACTCCACCGACTCGGGGTTCACTGAAGCTTTCTTT; cdr3_aa: CASSSWDSTDSGFTEAFF
v_call: TRBV7-8; d_call: .; cdr3_length: 15; clone_size: .; j_call: TRBJ1-5; cdr3_nt: TGTGCCAGCAGCTTAGCGGTCCAGGGTGGTCAGCCCCAGCATTTT; cdr3_aa: CASSLAVQGGQPQHF
v_call: TRBV5-1; d_call: TRBD1; cdr3_length: 14; clone_size: .; j_call: TRBJ2-1; cdr3_nt: TGCGCCAGCAGTCCAGGGGGCATCTACAATGAGCAGTTCTTC; cdr3_aa: CASSPGGIYNEQFF
v_call: TRBV6-5; d_call: .; cdr3_length: 13; clone_size: once; j_call: TRBJ1-1; cdr3_nt: TGTGCCAGCAGTTACCGGGAAAAAACTGAAGCTTTCTTT; cdr3_aa: CASSYREKTEAFF
v_call: TRBV28; d_call: TRBD1; cdr3_length: 12; clone_size: .; j_call: TRBJ1-1; cdr3_nt: TGTGCCAGCAGTCCCGGACAGGGGAAAGCTTTCTTT; cdr3_aa: CASSPGQGKAFF
v_call: TRBV27; d_call: .; cdr3_length: 18; clone_size: .; j_call: TRBJ2-2; cdr3_nt: TGTGCCAGCAGTTTAAAGTCCCGGATGGGAGGGAACACCGGGGAGCTGTTTTTT; cdr3_aa: CASSLKSRMGGNTGELFF
v_call: TRBV4-1; d_call: .; cdr3_length: 13; clone_size: .; j_call: TRBJ1-3; cdr3_nt: TGCGCCAGCAGCCAAGGCCCAGGTAACACCATATATTTT; cdr3_aa: CASSQGPGNTIYF
v_call: TRBV9; d_call: .; cdr3_length: 15; clone_size: few; j_call: TRBJ1-4; cdr3_nt: TGTGCCAGCAGCGTTACACCCGCAACTAATGAAAAACTGTTTTTT; cdr3_aa: CASSVTPATNEKLFF
v_call: TRBV11-2; d_call: .; cdr3_length: 13; clone_size: .; j_call: TRBJ1-2; cdr3_nt: TGTGCCAGCAGCCCCCAGGGAGGCTATGGCTACACCTTC; cdr3_aa: CASSPQGGYGYTF
v_call: TRBV29-1; d_call: TRBD2; cdr3_length: 14; clone_size: .; j_call: TRBJ2-7; cdr3_nt: TGCAGCGTTGTTTGGCCTAGCGGGAGTTACGAGCAGTACTTC; cdr3_aa: CSVVWPSGSYEQYF
v_call: TRBV5-4; d_call: .; cdr3_length: 16; clone_size: .; j_call: TRBJ2-2; cdr3_nt: TGTGCCAGCAGCCCTGCGCAGGCTCCGGTGTCCGGGGAGCTGTTTTTT; cdr3_aa: CASSPAQAPVSGELFF
v_call: TRBV6-6; d_call: TRBD1; cdr3_length: 15; clone_size: .; j_call: TRBJ1-5; cdr3_nt: TGTGCCAGCAGGGACAGGGGGCGAGTTGATCAGCCCCAGCATTTT; cdr3_aa: CASRDRGRVDQPQHF
v_call: TRBV20-1; d_call: .; cdr3_length: 11; clone_size: .; j_call: TRBJ2-7; cdr3_nt: TGCAGTGCTATCAAAAACTACGAGCAGTACTTC; cdr3_aa: CSAIKNYEQYF
v_call: TRBV11-2; d_call: TRBD1; cdr3_length: 17; clone_size: .; j_call: TRBJ1-4; cdr3_nt: TGTGCCAGCAGCTCCGGACAGGGGTTTTCAACTAATGAAAAACTGTTTTTT; cdr3_aa: CASSSGQGFSTNEKLFF
v_call: TRBV7-3; d_call: TRBD1; cdr3_length: 17; clone_size: once; j_call: TRBJ2-5; cdr3_nt: TGTGCCAGCAGCCACAAACCTCCGGGACAGGGTCAAGAGACCCAGTACTTC; cdr3_aa: CASSHKPPGQGQETQYF
v_call: TRBV2; d_call: .; cdr3_length: 13; clone_size: .; j_call: TRBJ2-1; cdr3_nt: TGTGCCAGCAGTCTTACGTCGGACAATGAGCAGTTCTTC; cdr3_aa: CASSLTSDNEQFF
v_call: TRBV6-5; d_call: TRBD2; cdr3_length: 15; clone_size: .; j_call: TRBJ2-1; cdr3_nt: TGTGCCAGCATAAGAGGCGGGGGGACCTACAATGAGCAGTTCTTC; cdr3_aa: CASIRGGGTYNEQFF